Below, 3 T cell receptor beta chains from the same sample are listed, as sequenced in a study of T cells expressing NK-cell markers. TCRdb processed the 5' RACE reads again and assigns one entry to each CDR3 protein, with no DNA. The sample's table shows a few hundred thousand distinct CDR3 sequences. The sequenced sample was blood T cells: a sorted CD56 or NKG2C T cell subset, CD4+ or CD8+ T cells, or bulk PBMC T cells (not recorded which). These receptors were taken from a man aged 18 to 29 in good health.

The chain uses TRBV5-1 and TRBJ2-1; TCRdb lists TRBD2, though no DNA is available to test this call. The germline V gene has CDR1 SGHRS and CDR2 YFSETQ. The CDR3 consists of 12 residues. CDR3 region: CASSRGGLQQFF.

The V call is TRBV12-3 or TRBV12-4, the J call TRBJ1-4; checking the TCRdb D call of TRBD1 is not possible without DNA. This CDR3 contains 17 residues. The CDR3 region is CASSFGTGVAANEKLFF.

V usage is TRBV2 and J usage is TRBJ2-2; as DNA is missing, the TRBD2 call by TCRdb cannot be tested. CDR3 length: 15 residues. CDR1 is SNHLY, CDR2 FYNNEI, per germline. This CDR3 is CASRGLTSGSGELFF.